The T cell receptor beta chain under discussion was sequenced for a study of T cell repertoires in cytomegalovirus infection. Study summary: Indications of both CMV infection and matching HLA type were provided by public TCR beta signatures. Regarding the study as a whole: The ex vivo response showed dominance by HLA-C-restricted CMV-specific TCR beta clonotypes.

About this clonotype itself: Its matching antigen is unknown.

TCRdb re-called the reads with MiXCR, one entry per CDR3 protein. The sample has fewer than 950,000 distinct CDR3 sequences, 32% seen once. CDR3 size: 15 residues. Germline CDR1 and CDR2: SGHRS and YFSETQ. V was trimmed by 4 bases and J by 0 bases, leaving 14 bases between them. This TCR came from a human donor in good health (CMV status not recorded). Some clones in this sample may be carry-over from other donors' samples. Material: cultured CD8+ T cells from PBMCs, obtained from culture after CMV antigen stimulation. V and J are TRBV5-1 and TRBJ2-7; TRBD2 might be the D (6 bases). CDR3 in DNA: TGCGCCAGCAGCCCGATGGGACTTCCCTCCTACGAGCAGTACTTC. It encodes CASSPMGLPSYEQYF.